This T cell receptor beta chain was profiled in a study of blood T cell repertoires in COVID-19. Whole-study context: In each case, the material was cDNA or gDNA derived from T cells, B-cell-depleted T cells, or PBMCs.

Authors' processing steps: Nucleated cell number was recorded as an estimate derived from reference gene primer amplification. Assay: immunoSEQ multiplex PCR; the TCRdb copy retains only in-frame clones and omits some. D and trimming were read from the DNA, whereas the V and J calls and clone size are those reported in that table. The sample shows roughly 140,000 clones, over 70% of them seen only once. Germline V gives CDR1 MNHEY, CDR2 SVGAGI. Trimming took 4 bases from V and 8 from J; bases not matched to a gene: 5. The CDR3 extends over 14 amino acids. This receptor was identified in a man between 65 and 85 years old who had recovered from COVID-19. V and J are TRBV6-5 and TRBJ1-4; 9 positions agree with TRBD1. Sequenced input: peripheral blood. CDR3 amino acids: CASSSRTGEEKLFF. DNA for the CDR3: TGTGCCAGCAGTTCTAGGACAGGGGAAGAAAAACTGTTTTTT.